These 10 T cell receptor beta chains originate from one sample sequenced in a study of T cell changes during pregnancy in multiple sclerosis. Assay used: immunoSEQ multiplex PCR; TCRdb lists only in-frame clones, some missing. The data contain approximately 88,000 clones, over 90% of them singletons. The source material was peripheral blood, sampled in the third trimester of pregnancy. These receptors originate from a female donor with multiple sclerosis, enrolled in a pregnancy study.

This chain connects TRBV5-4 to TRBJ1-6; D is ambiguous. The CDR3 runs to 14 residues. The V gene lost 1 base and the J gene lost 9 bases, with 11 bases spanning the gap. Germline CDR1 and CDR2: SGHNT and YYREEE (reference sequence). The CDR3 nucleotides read TGTGCCAGCAGCTTGCCGGGATTCGGTTCACCCCTCCACTTT. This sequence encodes CASSLPGFGSPLHF.

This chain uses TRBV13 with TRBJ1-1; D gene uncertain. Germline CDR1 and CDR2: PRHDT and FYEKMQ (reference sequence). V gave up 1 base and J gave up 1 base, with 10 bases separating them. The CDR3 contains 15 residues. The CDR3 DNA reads TGTGCCAGCAGCTTAGAATACGGTGGGAACACTGAAGCTTTCTTT. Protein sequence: CASSLEYGGNTEAFF.

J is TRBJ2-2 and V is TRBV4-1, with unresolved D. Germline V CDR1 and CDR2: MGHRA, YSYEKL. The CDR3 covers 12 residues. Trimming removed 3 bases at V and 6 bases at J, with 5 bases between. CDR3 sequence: CASSQGPGELFF. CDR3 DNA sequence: TGCGCCAGCAGCCAGGGCCCCGGGGAGCTGTTTTTT.

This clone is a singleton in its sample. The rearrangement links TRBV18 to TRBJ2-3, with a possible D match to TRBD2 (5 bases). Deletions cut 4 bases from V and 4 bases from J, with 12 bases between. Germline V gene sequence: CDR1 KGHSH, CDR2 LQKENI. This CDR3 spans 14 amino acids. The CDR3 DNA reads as TGTGCCAGCTCACTGTCTGGAGGACCAGATACGCAGTATTTT. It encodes CASSLSGGPDTQYF. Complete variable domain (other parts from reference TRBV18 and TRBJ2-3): NAGVMQNPRHLVRRRGQEARLRCSPMKGHSHVYWYRQLPEEGLKFMVYLQKENIIDESGMPKERFSAEFPKEGPSILRIQQVVRGDSAAYFCASSLSGGPDTQYFGPGTRLTVL.

DNA of the CDR3: TGCGCCAGCAGCTTCGAAGCGCTCAGCACAGATACGCAGTATTTT. Protein product: CASSFEALSTDTQYF. The rearrangement links TRBV5-1 to TRBJ2-3, with D unclear. Germline V gene lookup returns CDR1 SGHRS and CDR2 YFSETQ. V lost 2 bases to trimming and J lost 0 bases, with 10 bases between them. The CDR3 is made up of 15 amino acids.

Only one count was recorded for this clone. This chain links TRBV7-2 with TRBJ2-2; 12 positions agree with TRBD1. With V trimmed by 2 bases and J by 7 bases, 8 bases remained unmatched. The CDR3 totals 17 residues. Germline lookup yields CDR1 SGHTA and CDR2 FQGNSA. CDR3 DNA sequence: TGTGCCAGCAGCTTATTGGGACAGGGGGCCCGTAGCGGGGAGCTGTTTTTT. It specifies CASSLLGQGARSGELFF.

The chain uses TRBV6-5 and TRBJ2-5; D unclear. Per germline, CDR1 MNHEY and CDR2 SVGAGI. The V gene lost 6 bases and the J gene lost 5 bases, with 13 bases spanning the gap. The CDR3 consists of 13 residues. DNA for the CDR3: TGTGCCAGCAGCCTCGGAGTCCGGGAGACCCAGTACTTC. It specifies CASSLGVRETQYF.

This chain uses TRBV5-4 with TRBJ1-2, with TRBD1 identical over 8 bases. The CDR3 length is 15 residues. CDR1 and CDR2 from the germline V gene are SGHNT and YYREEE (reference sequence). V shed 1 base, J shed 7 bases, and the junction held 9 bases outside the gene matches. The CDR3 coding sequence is TGTGCCAGCAGCTTGTTAGGTCAGGGGGCGTTTGGCTACACCTTC. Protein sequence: CASSLLGQGAFGYTF.

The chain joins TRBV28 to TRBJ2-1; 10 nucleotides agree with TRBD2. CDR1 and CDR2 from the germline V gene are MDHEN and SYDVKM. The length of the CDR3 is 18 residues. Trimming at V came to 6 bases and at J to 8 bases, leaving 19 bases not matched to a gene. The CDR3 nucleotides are TGTGCCAGCAGGTTTACTTCCCTACTAGCGGGAAAGAGCGATGAGCAGTTCTTC. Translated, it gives CASRFTSLLAGKSDEQFF.

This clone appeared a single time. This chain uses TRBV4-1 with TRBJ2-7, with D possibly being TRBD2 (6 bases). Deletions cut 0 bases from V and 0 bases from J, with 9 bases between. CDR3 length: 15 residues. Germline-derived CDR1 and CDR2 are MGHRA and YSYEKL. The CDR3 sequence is CASSQDSGSSYEQYF. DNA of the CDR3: TGCGCCAGCAGCCAAGACTCCGGGAGCTCCTACGAGCAGTACTTC.